This TCR beta chain is drawn from a study of neoadjuvant nivolumab and ipilimumab in lung cancer. Some clones are missing from TCRdb's copy, which holds only in-frame ones; the method was immunoSEQ multiplex PCR. The sample records some 50,000 clones, roughly 90% being singletons. Germline V gene data show CDR1 as SGHAT and CDR2 as FQDESV (reference sequence). The CDR3 loop spans 15 amino acids. V shed 5 bases, J shed 2 bases, and the junction held 7 bases outside the gene matches. The V call is TRBV11-1, the J call TRBJ2-3, with 7 nucleotides matching TRBD2. This receptor was obtained from an adult with non-small cell lung cancer. Some clones in this sample may be carry-over from other donors' samples. The sample consisted of blood, taken before neoadjuvant nivolumab, alone or with ipilimumab. This chain's CDR3 is CASSLLAGVTDTQYF. CDR3 coding DNA: TGTGCCAGCAGCCTGTTGGCGGGAGTCACAGATACGCAGTATTTT.